The 13 T cell receptor beta chains below come from one sample, sequenced in a study of neurological immune-mediated disorders. Each CDR3 protein gets one entry after TCRdb re-called the 5' RACE reads with MiXCR. The sample includes 85,000 to 100,000 distinct CDR3 sequences, around 3.3% of them seen just once. Sequenced: PBMCs. Receptors originate from a woman between 18 and 30 years old with multiple sclerosis.

This clonotype was seen a few times. The chain uses TRBV5-1 and TRBJ2-7; D tentatively reads TRBD1 or TRBD2 (5 bases each). The V end was cut by 6 bases, the J end by 5 bases, with 15 bases between. Germline V gene data show CDR1 as SGHRS and CDR2 as YFSETQ. The CDR3 extends over 13 amino acids. CDR3: CASNNLLGDEQYF. The CDR3 DNA sequence: TGCGCCAGCAATAATCTACTGGGGGACGAGCAGTACTTC.

This clonotype has at least ten counts. V gene TRBV7-9 combines with J gene TRBJ1-2; weak D call: TRBD1 (5 bases). Germline CDR1 is SEHNR and CDR2 is FQNEAQ (reference sequence). The V end lost 1 base, the J end lost 12 bases, and 12 bases lay between the germline ends. The CDR3 is made up of 12 amino acids. This CDR3 is CASSLGRDGDTF. CDR3 DNA sequence: TGTGCCAGCAGCTTAGGTCGGGACGGGGACACCTTC.

This clonotype was recorded at least ten times. The chain links TRBV7-2 to TRBJ2-1; no reliable D call. The germline V gene has CDR1 SGHTA and CDR2 FQGNSA. The CDR3 is 12 amino acids. The V end lost 5 bases, the J end lost 8 bases, and 10 bases lay between the germline ends. CDR3 DNA sequence: TGTGCCAGCAGCCCTGTACCCGATGAGCAGTTCTTC. This sequence encodes CASSPVPDEQFF.

Ten or more counts support this clonotype. The chain recombines TRBV5-1 with TRBJ1-4; a weak D match, TRBD1 (6 bases). The CDR3 runs 14 residues. V was cut by 2 bases and J by 1 base, with 6 bases left in between. Germline V gene data show CDR1 as SGHRS and CDR2 as YFSETQ. The CDR3 coding sequence is TGCGCCAGCAGCTTACAGGGAACTAATGAAAAACTGTTTTTT. It specifies CASSLQGTNEKLFF.

With respect to this clonotype: This may arise from a read error, as a much more abundant clone is one base away. The chain links TRBV7-9 to TRBJ1-1; D is uncertain. V dropped 8 bases and J dropped 2 bases, with 12 bases sitting between them. This CDR3 comprises 13 residues. Per the germline V gene, CDR1 is SEHNR and CDR2 is FQNEAQ (reference sequence). The CDR3 region is CASRRKGNTEAFF. Here the CDR3 DNA reads TGTGCCAGCCGACGAAAGGGAAACACTGAAGCTTTCTTT.

This clonotype was recorded at least ten times. V and J are TRBV5-1 and TRBJ1-6; no firm D call. The CDR3 sequence is 14 residues long. Trimming removed 4 bases from V and 14 bases from J, with 19 bases in between. Germline V gene data show CDR1 as SGHRS and CDR2 as YFSETQ. The CDR3 nucleotides are TGCGCCAGCAGCGACGGGGAGCCTGGGGAGACCCTCCACTTT. This codes for CASSDGEPGETLHF.

This clonotype was picked up many times. J is TRBJ1-2 and V is TRBV12-3 or TRBV12-4; D is unclear. V was trimmed by 6 bases and J by 8 bases, leaving 16 bases between them. The CDR3 totals 13 residues. The CDR3 is CASSLSASGGYTF. The CDR3 coding sequence is TGTGCCAGCAGCTTATCCGCTTCGGGGGGCTACACCTTC.

Many counts were recorded for this clonotype. The J gene is TRBJ2-1, the V gene TRBV20-1, with 12 bases matching TRBD2. The V and J ends lost 6 bases and 5 bases, in that order; junction bases with no gene match: 5. The CDR3 spans 14 residues. The germline V gene has CDR1 DFQATT and CDR2 SNEGSKA (reference sequence). The CDR3, as DNA: TGCAGTGCCACCCGGACTAGCGGGAACAATGAGCAGTTCTTC. Translated, it gives CSATRTSGNNEQFF.

J is TRBJ1-1 and V is TRBV5-1; a possible D gene is TRBD1 (6 bases). This CDR3 is built from 15 residues. Germline-derived CDR1 and CDR2 are SGHRS and YFSETQ. Trimming left V 4 bases short and J 4 bases short, with 17 bases between. The CDR3 spells CASSPEGGGGTEAFF. CDR3 nucleotides: TGCGCCAGCAGCCCGGAGGGGGGAGGTGGCACTGAAGCTTTCTTT.

Of note for this clonotype: Germline and junction disagree at one end, which may indicate a read error. The V gene is TRBV20-1, the J gene TRBJ1-5; perhaps TRBD1 as D (6 bases). This CDR3 contains 16 residues. The germline gives CDR1 DFQATT, CDR2 SNEGSKA (reference sequence). DNA of the CDR3: TGCAGTGCTACCAGGGGTCGAGGGCTTGACAATAAGACCCAGAATTTT. Translated, it gives CSATRGRGLDNKTQNF.

This clonotype was detected only a few times. The rearrangement joins TRBV11-2 to TRBJ1-5, with TRBD1 matching over 7 bases. With 5 bases clipped from V and 0 bases from J, the junction kept 1 base outside the gene matches. CDR1 SGHAT and CDR2 FQNNGV come from the germline V gene. The CDR3 has 14 residues. CDR3 nucleotides: TGTGCCAGCAGCGGGACAGCTAGCAATCAGCCCCAGCATTTT. This codes for CASSGTASNQPQHF.

This clonotype turned up a few times. The J gene is TRBJ2-5, the V gene TRBV12-3 or TRBV12-4, with a tentative D call TRBD2 (5 bases). This CDR3 is 14 amino acids long. Trimming stripped 8 bases from V and 6 bases from J, with 19 bases between. CDR3 in amino acids: CASARAGGRKTQYF. The CDR3 coding sequence is TGTGCCAGCGCCCGCGCAGGAGGAAGAAAGACCCAGTACTTC.

This clonotype was observed a few times. The V and J genes are TRBV5-5 and TRBJ1-3; D might be TRBD1 (5 bases). Germline V gene lookup returns CDR1 SGHKS and CDR2 YYEKEE (reference sequence). With 4 bases removed from V and 1 base from J, the gap between germline ends came to 12 bases. The CDR3 is made up of 15 amino acids. The CDR3 sequence is CASSPRDSSGNTIYF. The CDR3 coding sequence is TGTGCCAGCAGCCCGAGAGACAGTTCTGGAAACACCATATATTTT.